The present T cell receptor (beta chain) was sequenced within a study of spatial heterogeneity in lung cancer. This clonotype appeared a single time. Looked up from germline, CDR1 is SGHDN and CDR2 is FVKESK. The CDR3 consists of 17 residues. Trimming cost V 2 bases and J 3 bases, with 19 bases left between them. Time point denoted: sample taken at primary tumor resection. TCRs were sequenced from unsorted whole RNA of tumor, nontumor lung or PBMC. Using its own MiXCR run on the 5' RACE reads, TCRdb lists one record per CDR3 protein. The table shows a few thousand distinct CDR3 sequences, with 20% to 25% occurring only once.

This sequence joins TRBV14 and TRBJ1-2; D gene unclear. The clonotype comes from a female donor with early-stage non-small cell lung cancer. The sequences come from normal lung tissue next to the tumor, collected at surgery. The CDR3 loop is CASSQSLLTAVDYGYTF. Here the CDR3 DNA reads TGTGCCAGCAGCCAATCCCTTTTGACGGCAGTAGACTATGGCTACACCTTC.